This T cell receptor (beta chain) stems from a study of T-cell memory formation after mild COVID-19. The study, taken as a whole, reports: The main location of contracting CD4+ clones was CM and EM, and that of contracting CD8+ clones was EMRA.

One entry per CDR3 protein, called by TCRdb with MiXCR from the 5' RACE reads. This table has some 260,000 distinct CDR3 sequences, less than 20% appearing once. About this clonotype itself: Its antigen is still unknown.

CDR1 is SGHTA, CDR2 FQGNSA, per germline. The CDR3 spans 15 residues. Trimming took 4 bases from V and 0 from J, leaving 10 bases between them. The genes are TRBV7-2 and TRBJ2-4; no clear D gene. This clonotype was sampled from a man between 18 and 35 years old who had mild COVID-19 (a few samples of this study predate the infection). Cell type and time point are not known. The material sequenced was PBMCs or a T cell subset sorted from them (not recorded which). The CDR3 region has the DNA TGTGCCAGCAGCTCGCAACTTCAAGCCAAAAACATTCAGTACTTC. Translating it yields CASSSQLQAKNIQYF.